A selection of T cell receptor beta chains follows, all from one sample in a study of radiation and T cells in renal cell carcinoma. Using immunoSEQ multiplex PCR, the repertoire was profiled, and TCRdb retains in-frame clones only, with some absent. The sample has about 120,000 clones; around 80% are singletons. The sample consisted of blood, taken from a patient whose treatment included radiotherapy and nephrectomy. All receptors derive from a man aged 50 to 59 with renal cell carcinoma. CDR3s include the opening cysteine and the closing phenylalanine or tryptophan. The D gene is left open where the match is weak. Rows give clone size only sometimes, using once, few, many, or a class for an expanded clone.

D gene,J gene,clone size,V gene,CDR3 DNA,CDR3 protein
NA,TRBJ1-1,NA,TRBV18,TGTGCCAGCTCACCCCAGACGAACACTGAAGCTTTCTTT,CASSPQTNTEAFF
NA,TRBJ2-7,NA,TRBV4-3,TGCGCCAGCAGCCAAGTATATGGGGGGCCCCAATACGAGCAGTACTTC,CASSQVYGGPQYEQYF
TRBD1,TRBJ1-1,NA,TRBV7-3,TGTGCCAGCAGCCCACAGGGGGAATTCACTGAAGCTTTCTTT,CASSPQGEFTEAFF
TRBD1,TRBJ1-4,NA,TRBV2,TGTGCCAGCAGGCCATTTCGGACAGGGATTCATGAAAAACTGTTTTTT,CASRPFRTGIHEKLFF
TRBD1,TRBJ2-3,NA,TRBV7-9,TGTGCCAGCAGCGAAAGACAGGGAACTAGCACAGATACGCAGTATTTT,CASSERQGTSTDTQYF
NA,TRBJ2-7,many,TRBV7-9,TGTGCCAGCACGGTACCAGGCTCTACGTACGAGCAGTACTTC,CASTVPGSTYEQYF
NA,TRBJ2-7,NA,TRBV28,TGTGCCAGCAGTTTACCTGGACAGACCTACGAGCAGTACTTC,CASSLPGQTYEQYF
NA,TRBJ1-1,NA,TRBV4-3,TGCGCCAGCAGCCAAGACCGGGCAGAGATTGAAGCTTTCTTT,CASSQDRAEIEAFF
TRBD1,TRBJ1-1,NA,TRBV30,TGTGCCTGGAGTGCAGGGACAGGCGGTGAAGCTTTCTTT,CAWSAGTGGEAFF
NA,TRBJ2-5,few,TRBV4-2,TGTGCCAGCAGCCAAGATGCTAGGGGGCAAGAGACCCAGTACTTC,CASSQDARGQETQYF
NA,TRBJ1-2,NA,TRBV2,TGTGCCAGCAGTGAAGGCCTAAAAGAATATGGCTACACCTTC,CASSEGLKEYGYTF
NA,TRBJ1-6,medium-sized,TRBV2,TGTGCCAGCGTACCCCGGGACTTTTATAATTCACCCCTCCACTTT,CASVPRDFYNSPLHF
NA,TRBJ1-1,NA,TRBV5-5,TGTGCCAGCAGCCTGATCCGGGACACAGCTGAAGCTTTCTTT,CASSLIRDTAEAFF
NA,TRBJ1-1,NA,TRBV7-8,TGTGCCAGCAGCTTAGTGTTACAGAACACTGAAGCTTTCTTT,CASSLVLQNTEAFF
NA,TRBJ2-3,once,TRBV10-1,TGCGCCAGCACCTTGGGGGGATCCTACGATACGCAGTATTTT,CASTLGGSYDTQYF
NA,TRBJ2-2,NA,TRBV6-4,TGTGCCAGCAGTGAGGGACAAAACACCGGGGAGCTGTTTTTT,CASSEGQNTGELFF
NA,TRBJ2-1,NA,TRBV29-1,TGCAGCGTTGAAGGACCGGGAATTATTTACAATGAGCAGTTCTTC,CSVEGPGIIYNEQFF
TRBD1,TRBJ1-5,NA,TRBV2,TGTGCCAGCAGGGGACAGGTCCGCAATCAGCCCCAGCATTTT,CASRGQVRNQPQHF
NA,TRBJ2-4,NA,TRBV6-5,TGTGCCAGCAGTTACTCGGGGTCGGGCGCCAAAAACATTCAGTACTTC,CASSYSGSGAKNIQYF
NA,TRBJ2-5,NA,TRBV5-4,TGTGCCAGCAGCTTACACGGGGCTCAAGAGACCCAGTACTTC,CASSLHGAQETQYF
NA,TRBJ2-5,NA,TRBV29-1,TGCAGCGGAGGACGGGGAGATCAAGAGACCCAGTACTTC,CSGGRGDQETQYF
NA,TRBJ2-5,NA,TRBV5-4,TGTGCCAGCAGTTTGGGGGAAGAGACCCAGTACTTC,CASSLGEETQYF
NA,TRBJ2-7,NA,TRBV25-1,TGTGCCAGCAGTGACCCCATGAGGGGCGGACCCTACGAGCAGTACTTC,CASSDPMRGGPYEQYF
TRBD1,TRBJ1-1,NA,TRBV28,TGTGCCAGCAGTTACCGGGACAGCACTGAAGCTTTCTTT,CASSYRDSTEAFF